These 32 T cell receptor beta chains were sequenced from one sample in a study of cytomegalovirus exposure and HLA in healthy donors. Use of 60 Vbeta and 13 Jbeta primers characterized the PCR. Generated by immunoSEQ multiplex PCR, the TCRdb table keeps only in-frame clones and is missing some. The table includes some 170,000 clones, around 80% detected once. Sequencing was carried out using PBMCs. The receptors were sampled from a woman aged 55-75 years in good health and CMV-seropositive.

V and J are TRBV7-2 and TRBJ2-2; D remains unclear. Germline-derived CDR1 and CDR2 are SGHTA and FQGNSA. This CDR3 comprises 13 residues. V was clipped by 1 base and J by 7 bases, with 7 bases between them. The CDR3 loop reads CASSLVLRGELFF. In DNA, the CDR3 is TGTGCCAGCAGCTTAGTTCTGCGCGGGGAGCTGTTTTTT.

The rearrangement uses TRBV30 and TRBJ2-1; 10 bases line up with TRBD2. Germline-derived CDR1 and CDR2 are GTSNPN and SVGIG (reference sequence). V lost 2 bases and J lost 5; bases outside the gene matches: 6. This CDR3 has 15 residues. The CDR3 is CAWSSGTSVNNEQFF. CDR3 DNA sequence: TGTGCCTGGAGTTCCGGGACTAGCGTGAACAATGAGCAGTTCTTC.

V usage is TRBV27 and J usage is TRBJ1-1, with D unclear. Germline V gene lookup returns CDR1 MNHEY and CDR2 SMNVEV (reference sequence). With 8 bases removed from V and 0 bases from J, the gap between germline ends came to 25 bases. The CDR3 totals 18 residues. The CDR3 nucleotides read TGTGCCAGCCATCCGACATTCAGATTACAGAAAATGAACACTGAAGCTTTCTTT. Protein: CASHPTFRLQKMNTEAFF.

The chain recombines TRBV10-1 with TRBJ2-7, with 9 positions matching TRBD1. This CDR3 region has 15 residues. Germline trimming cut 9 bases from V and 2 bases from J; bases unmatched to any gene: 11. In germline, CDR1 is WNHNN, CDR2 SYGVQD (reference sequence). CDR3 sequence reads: CARKKTYRGPYEQYF. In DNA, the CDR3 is TGCGCCAGGAAAAAGACCTACAGGGGGCCCTACGAGCAGTACTTC.

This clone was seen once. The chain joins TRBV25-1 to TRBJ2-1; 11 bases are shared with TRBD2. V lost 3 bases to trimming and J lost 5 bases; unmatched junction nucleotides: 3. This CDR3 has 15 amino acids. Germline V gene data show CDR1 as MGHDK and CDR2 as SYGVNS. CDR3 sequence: CASSDSTSGDNEQFF. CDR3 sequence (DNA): TGTGCCAGCAGTGACTCGACTAGCGGGGACAATGAGCAGTTCTTC.

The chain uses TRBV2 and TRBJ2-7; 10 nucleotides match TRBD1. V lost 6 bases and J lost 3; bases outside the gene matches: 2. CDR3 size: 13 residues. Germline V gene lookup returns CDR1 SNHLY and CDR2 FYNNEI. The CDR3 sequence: CASSRTGGYEQYF. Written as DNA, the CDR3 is TGTGCCAGCAGCCGGACAGGGGGCTACGAGCAGTACTTC.

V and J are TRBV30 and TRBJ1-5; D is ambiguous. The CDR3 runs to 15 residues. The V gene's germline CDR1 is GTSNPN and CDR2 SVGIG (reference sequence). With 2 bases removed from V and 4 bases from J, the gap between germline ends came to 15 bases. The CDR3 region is CAWSRGLYSNQPQHF. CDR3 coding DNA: TGTGCCTGGAGTAGAGGACTCTATTCGAATCAGCCCCAGCATTTT.

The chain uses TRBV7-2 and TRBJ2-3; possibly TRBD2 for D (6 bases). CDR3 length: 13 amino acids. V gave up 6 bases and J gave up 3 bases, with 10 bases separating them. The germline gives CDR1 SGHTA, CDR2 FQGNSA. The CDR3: CASRKTSTDTQYF. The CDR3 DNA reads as TGTGCCAGCAGGAAGACTAGTACAGATACGCAGTATTTT.

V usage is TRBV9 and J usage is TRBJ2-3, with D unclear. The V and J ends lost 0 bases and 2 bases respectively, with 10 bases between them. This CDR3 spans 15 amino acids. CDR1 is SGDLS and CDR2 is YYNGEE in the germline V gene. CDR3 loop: CASSVAETFTDTQYF. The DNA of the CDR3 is TGTGCCAGCAGCGTAGCAGAGACTTTCACAGATACGCAGTATTTT.

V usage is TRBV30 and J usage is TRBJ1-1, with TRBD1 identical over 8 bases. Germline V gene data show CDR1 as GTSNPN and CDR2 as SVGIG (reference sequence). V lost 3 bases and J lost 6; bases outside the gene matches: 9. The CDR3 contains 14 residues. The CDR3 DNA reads TGTGCCTGGAGGCTGACAGGGGATGCAGCTGAAGCTTTCTTT. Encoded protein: CAWRLTGDAAEAFF.

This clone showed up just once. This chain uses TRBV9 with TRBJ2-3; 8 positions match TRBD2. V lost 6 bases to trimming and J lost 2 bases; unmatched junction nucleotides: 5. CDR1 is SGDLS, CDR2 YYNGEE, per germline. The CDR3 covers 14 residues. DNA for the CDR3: TGTGCCAGCATGGCGGGAGGAATCACAGATACGCAGTATTTT. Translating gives CASMAGGITDTQYF.

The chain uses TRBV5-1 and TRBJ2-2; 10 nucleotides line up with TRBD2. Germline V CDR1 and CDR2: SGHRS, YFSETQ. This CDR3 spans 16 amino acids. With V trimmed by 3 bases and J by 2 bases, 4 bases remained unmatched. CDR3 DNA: TGCGCCAGCAGCTCCGGACTAGCGGAAAACACCGGGGAGCTGTTTTTT. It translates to CASSSGLAENTGELFF. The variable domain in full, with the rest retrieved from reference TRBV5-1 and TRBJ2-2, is KAGVTQTPRYLIKTRGQQVTLSCSPISGHRSVSWYQQTPGQGLQFLFEYFSETQRNKGNFPGRFSGRQFSNSRSEMNVSTLELGDSALYLCASSSGLAENTGELFFGEGSRLTVL.

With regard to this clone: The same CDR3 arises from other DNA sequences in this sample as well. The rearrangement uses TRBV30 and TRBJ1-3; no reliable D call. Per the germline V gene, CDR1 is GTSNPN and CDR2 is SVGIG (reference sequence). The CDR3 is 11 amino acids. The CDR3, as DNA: TGTGCGCGCCTCTCTGGAAACACCATATATTTT. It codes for CARLSGNTIYF.

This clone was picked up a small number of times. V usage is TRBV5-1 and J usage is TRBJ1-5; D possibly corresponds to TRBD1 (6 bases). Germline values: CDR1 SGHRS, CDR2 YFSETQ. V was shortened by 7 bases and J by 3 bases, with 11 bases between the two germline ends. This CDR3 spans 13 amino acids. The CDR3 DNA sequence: TGCGCCAGCCGCCGGGACAACAATCAGCCCCAGCATTTT. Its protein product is CASRRDNNQPQHF.

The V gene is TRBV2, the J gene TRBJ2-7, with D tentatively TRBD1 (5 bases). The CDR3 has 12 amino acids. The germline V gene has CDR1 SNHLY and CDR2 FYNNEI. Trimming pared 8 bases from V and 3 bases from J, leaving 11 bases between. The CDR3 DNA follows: TGTGCCAGCCGAATCGACAGCTACGAGCAGTACTTC. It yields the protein CASRIDSYEQYF.

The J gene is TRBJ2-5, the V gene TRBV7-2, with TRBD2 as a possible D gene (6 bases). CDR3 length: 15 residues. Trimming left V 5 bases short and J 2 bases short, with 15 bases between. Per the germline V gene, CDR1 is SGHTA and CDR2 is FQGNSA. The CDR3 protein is CASSVLSGTQETQYF. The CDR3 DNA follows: TGTGCCAGCAGCGTTCTTAGCGGAACACAAGAGACCCAGTACTTC.

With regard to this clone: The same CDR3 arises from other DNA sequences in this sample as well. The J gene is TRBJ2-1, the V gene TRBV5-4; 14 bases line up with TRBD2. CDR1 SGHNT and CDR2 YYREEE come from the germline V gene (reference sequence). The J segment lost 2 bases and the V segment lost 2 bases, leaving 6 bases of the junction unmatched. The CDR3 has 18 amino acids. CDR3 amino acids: CASSLLGTSGGPYNEQFF. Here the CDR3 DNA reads TGTGCCAGCAGCTTACTGGGGACTAGCGGGGGCCCCTACAATGAGCAGTTCTTC.

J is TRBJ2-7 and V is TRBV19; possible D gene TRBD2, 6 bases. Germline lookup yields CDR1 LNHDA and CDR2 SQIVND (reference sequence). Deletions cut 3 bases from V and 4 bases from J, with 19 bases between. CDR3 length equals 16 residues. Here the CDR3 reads CASSIYHEDGGYEQYF. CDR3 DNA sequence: TGTGCCAGTAGTATCTATCATGAGGATGGGGGGTACGAGCAGTACTTC.

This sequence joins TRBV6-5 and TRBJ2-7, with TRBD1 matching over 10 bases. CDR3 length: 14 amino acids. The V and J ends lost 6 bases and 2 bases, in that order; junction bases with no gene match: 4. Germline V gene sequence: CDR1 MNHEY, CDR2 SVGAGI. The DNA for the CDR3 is TGTGCCAGCAGGAAGGGACAGGGGACCTACGAGCAGTACTTC. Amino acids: CASRKGQGTYEQYF.

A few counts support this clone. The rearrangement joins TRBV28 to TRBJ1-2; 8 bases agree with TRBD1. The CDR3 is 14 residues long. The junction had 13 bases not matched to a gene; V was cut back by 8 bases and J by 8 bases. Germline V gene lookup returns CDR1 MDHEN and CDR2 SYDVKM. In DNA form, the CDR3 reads TGTGCCAGCCGACCACCAGGGGGCGGAGAGGGCTACACCTTC. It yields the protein CASRPPGGGEGYTF.

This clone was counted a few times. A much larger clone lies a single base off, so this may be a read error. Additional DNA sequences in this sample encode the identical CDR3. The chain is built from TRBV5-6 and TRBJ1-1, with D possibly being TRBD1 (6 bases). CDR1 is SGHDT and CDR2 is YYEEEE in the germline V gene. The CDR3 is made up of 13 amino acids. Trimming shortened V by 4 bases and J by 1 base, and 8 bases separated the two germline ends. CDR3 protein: CASSRQENTEAFF. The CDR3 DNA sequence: TGTGCCAGCAGCCGACAGGAGAACACTGAAGCTTTCTTT.

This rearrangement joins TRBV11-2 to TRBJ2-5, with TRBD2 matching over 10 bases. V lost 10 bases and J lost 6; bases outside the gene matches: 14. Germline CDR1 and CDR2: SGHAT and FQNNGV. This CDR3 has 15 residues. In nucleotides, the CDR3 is TGTGCCACTTCCTTAGCGGGGGGCGTGGTGCAGACCCAGTACTTC. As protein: CATSLAGGVVQTQYF.

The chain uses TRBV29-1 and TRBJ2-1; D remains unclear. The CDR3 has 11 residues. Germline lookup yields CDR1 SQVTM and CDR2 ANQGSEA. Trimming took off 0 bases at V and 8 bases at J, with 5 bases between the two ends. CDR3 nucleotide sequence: TGCAGCGTTGAAGATATTGATGAGCAGTTCTTC. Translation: CSVEDIDEQFF.

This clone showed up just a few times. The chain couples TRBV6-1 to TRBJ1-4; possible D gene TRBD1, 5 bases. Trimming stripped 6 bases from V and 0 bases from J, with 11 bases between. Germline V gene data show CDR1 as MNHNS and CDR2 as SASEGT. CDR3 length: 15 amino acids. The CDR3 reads CASRATGATNEKLFF. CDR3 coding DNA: TGTGCCAGCAGAGCCACAGGCGCAACTAATGAAAAACTGTTTTTT.

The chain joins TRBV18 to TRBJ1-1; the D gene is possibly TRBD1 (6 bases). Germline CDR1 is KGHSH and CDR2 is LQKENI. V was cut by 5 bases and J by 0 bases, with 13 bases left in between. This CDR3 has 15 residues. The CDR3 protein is CASSSGARMNTEAFF. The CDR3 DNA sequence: TGTGCCAGCTCATCAGGGGCACGGATGAACACTGAAGCTTTCTTT.

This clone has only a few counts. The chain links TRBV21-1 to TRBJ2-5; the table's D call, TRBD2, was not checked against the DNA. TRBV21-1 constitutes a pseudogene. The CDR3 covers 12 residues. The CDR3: CASSKGGETQYF. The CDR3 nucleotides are TGTGCCAGCAGCAAAGGAGGGGAGACCCAGTACTTC.

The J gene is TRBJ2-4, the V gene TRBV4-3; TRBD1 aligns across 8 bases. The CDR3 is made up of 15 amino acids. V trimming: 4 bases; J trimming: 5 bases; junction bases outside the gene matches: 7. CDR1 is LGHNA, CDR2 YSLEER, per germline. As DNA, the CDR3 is TGCGCCAGCAGCCGTACCGGGACAGGAGAAAACATTCAGTACTTC. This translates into CASSRTGTGENIQYF.

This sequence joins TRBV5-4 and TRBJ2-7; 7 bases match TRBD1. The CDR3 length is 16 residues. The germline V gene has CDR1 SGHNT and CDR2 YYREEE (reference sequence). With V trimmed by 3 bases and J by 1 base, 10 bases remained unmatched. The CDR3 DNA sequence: TGTGCCAGCAGCTACCCTACAGGGGCGGTATCCTACGAGCAGTACTTC. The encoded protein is CASSYPTGAVSYEQYF.

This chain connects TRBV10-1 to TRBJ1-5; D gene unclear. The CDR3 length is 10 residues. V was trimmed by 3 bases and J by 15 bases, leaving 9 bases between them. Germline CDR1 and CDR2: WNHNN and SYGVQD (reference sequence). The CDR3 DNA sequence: TGCGCCAGCAGTGAAGAGGAGTGGCATTTT. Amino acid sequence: CASSEEEWHF.

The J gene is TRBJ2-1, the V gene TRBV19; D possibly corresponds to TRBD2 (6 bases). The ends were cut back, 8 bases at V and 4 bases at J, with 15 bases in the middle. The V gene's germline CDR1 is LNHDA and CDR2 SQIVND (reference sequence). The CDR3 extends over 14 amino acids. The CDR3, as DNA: TGTGCCAGTTCCCCCCCACGGGGGTACAATGAGCAGTTCTTC. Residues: CASSPPRGYNEQFF.

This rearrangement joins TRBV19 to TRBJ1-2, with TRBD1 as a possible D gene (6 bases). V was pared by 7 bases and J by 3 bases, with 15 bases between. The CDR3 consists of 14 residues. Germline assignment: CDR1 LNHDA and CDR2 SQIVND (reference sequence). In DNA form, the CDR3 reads TGTGCCAGTACTCAATTGGACAGCTACTATGGCTACACCTTC. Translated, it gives CASTQLDSYYGYTF.

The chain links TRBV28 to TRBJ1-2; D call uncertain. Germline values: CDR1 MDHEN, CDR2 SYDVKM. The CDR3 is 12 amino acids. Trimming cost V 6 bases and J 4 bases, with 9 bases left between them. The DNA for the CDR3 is TGTGCCAGCAGCTCCCGGAGCTATGGCTACACCTTC. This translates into CASSSRSYGYTF.